This T cell receptor (beta chain) is from a study of control samples from healthy donors and cancer patients. This clone was detected once. Profiling relied on immunoSEQ multiplex PCR, and the TCRdb table lists in-frame clones only, not all of them. There are some 190,000 clones in the sample; roughly nine tenths occur only once, and over 1.5% lies in the top ten. The CDR3 sequence is 15 residues long. Trimming removed 0 bases at V and 7 bases at J, with 10 bases between. Germline CDR1 SGHAT, CDR2 FQNNGV. The clonotype originates from a man aged 30 to 39 in good health. The specimen was blood. This sequence joins TRBV11-2 and TRBJ1-6; D remains ambiguous. DNA for the CDR3: TGTGCCAGCAGCTTAGAACGGCGGGAAAATTCACCCCTCCACTTT. It specifies CASSLERRENSPLHF.